This is a list of T cell receptor beta chains from one sample in a study of T cell responses to AZD1222 COVID-19 vaccine. This table comes from immunoSEQ multiplex PCR, and its TCRdb copy is limited to in-frame clones, with some not included. The data hold fewer than 150,000 clones, with about nine tenths observed a single time. The material sequenced was peripheral blood, taken 28 days after the second AZD1222 dose. Receptors originate from an adult who received the AZD1222 COVID-19 vaccine. Each CDR3 is given with its conserved first and last residue. A D gene is named only where the DNA matches it firmly. Clone size, where shown, is once, few, many, or a class for clones that have expanded.

CDR3 DNA,CDR3 protein,J gene,D gene,V gene,clone size
TGCGCCAGCAGCCACCTTTTTTCTAGATTGACCGGGGAGCTGTTTTTT,CASSHLFSRLTGELFF,TRBJ2-2,NA,TRBV4-1,few
TGTGCCAGCAGCCCAACAGGGACAGGGGGAGAGACCCAGTACTTC,CASSPTGTGGETQYF,TRBJ2-5,TRBD1,TRBV9,once
TGCGCCAGCAGCTTGGTTTTAGGGACAGGGAATGGCTACACCTTC,CASSLVLGTGNGYTF,TRBJ1-2,TRBD1,TRBV5-1,NA
TGTGCCACCCGGGCCAGGTCAAACACCGGGGAGCTGTTTTTT,CATRARSNTGELFF,TRBJ2-2,NA,TRBV15,NA
TGTGCCAGCAGCTTAACCACAGGGGGGGGTAATGAAAAACTGTTTTTT,CASSLTTGGGNEKLFF,TRBJ1-4,TRBD1,TRBV7-9,once
TGTGCCAGCAGTCTTAAAGACAGATATAATTCACCCCTCCACTTT,CASSLKDRYNSPLHF,TRBJ1-6,NA,TRBV28,NA
TGTGCCAGCTCACCACCTCGAGCAGAGTTAGATACGCAGTATTTT,CASSPPRAELDTQYF,TRBJ2-3,NA,TRBV18,NA
TGTGCCAGCAAATACAGGGGACCCCAGCCCCAGCATTTT,CASKYRGPQPQHF,TRBJ1-5,TRBD1,TRBV25-1,NA
TGTGCCAGCAGCTTAGCGTCGACAGGGGAGAGGTATGGCTACACCTTC,CASSLASTGERYGYTF,TRBJ1-2,TRBD1,TRBV7-9,NA
TGTGCCAGCAGTGAAGCGGGGGTAGCGGCCTCCAGCTCCTACGAGCAGTACTTC,CASSEAGVAASSSYEQYF,TRBJ2-7,NA,TRBV6-1,NA
TGTGCCAGCAGGAACAGGGGTGGCTATGGCTACACCTTC,CASRNRGGYGYTF,TRBJ1-2,TRBD1,TRBV6-5,NA
TGTGCCAGCAGCCCGGGACAGGTTAATGAAAAACTGTTTTTT,CASSPGQVNEKLFF,TRBJ1-4,TRBD1,TRBV7-9,NA
TGTGCCAGCAGCCAAGCTTACGGGAGCGGCTACACCTTC,CASSQAYGSGYTF,TRBJ1-2,NA,TRBV3-1/TRBV3-2,NA
TGTGCCAGCAGTCTGTGGGTTGATACGCAGTATTTT,CASSLWVDTQYF,TRBJ2-3,NA,TRBV28,NA
TGCAGCGCCGGAACGGGTGATACGCAGTATTTT,CSAGTGDTQYF,TRBJ2-3,NA,TRBV29-1,once
TGTGCCAGCAGTTACTCCCCTAGCGGGAGTTCCAACGAGCAGTACTTC,CASSYSPSGSSNEQYF,TRBJ2-7,TRBD2,TRBV6-2/TRBV6-3,NA
TGCGCCAGCAGCTTTACTTCCCCGGCGGGAGGGGGAGAGAACACCATATATTTT,CASSFTSPAGGGENTIYF,TRBJ1-3,NA,TRBV5-1,NA
TGTGCCAGTAGTATAGCTCCAGATACGCAGTATTTT,CASSIAPDTQYF,TRBJ2-3,NA,TRBV19,NA
TGTGCCAGCAGCCCCTACCAGGGGGCGGTATATGAGCAGTTCTTC,CASSPYQGAVYEQFF,TRBJ2-1,TRBD1,TRBV3-1/TRBV3-2,NA
TGTGCCAGCAGCGCCCCCTTGGTTAACTATGGCTACACCTTC,CASSAPLVNYGYTF,TRBJ1-2,NA,TRBV2,NA
TGTGCCAGCAGCCGCGGGACAGGGGATGGAAACACCATATATTTT,CASSRGTGDGNTIYF,TRBJ1-3,TRBD1,TRBV6-5,NA
TGTGCCAGCAGCTTAGCGAGGGATACGCAGTATTTT,CASSLARDTQYF,TRBJ2-3,NA,TRBV7-2,NA
TGTGCCAGCAGCCCCAGCCGTGGGAACACCGGGGAGCTGTTTTTT,CASSPSRGNTGELFF,TRBJ2-2,NA,TRBV11-2,NA
TGTGCCAGCAGCCAATCTTTCGGGGTAGCTTCACCCCTCCACTTT,CASSQSFGVASPLHF,TRBJ1-6,NA,TRBV14,NA
TGTGCCAGCAGCCAAGGAACAGCGGGGGACCTTGATACGCAGTATTTT,CASSQGTAGDLDTQYF,TRBJ2-3,TRBD2,TRBV4-2,NA
TGTGCCAGCAGCCTAACTACGGGACAGAACAACTATGGCTACACCTTC,CASSLTTGQNNYGYTF,TRBJ1-2,TRBD1,TRBV2,once
TGTGCCAGTAGTATACCACCTCAGGGGGCGAGAAGTGGCTACACCTTC,CASSIPPQGARSGYTF,TRBJ1-2,TRBD1,TRBV19,NA
TGTGCCAGCAGCTTAACTCCGGGGGCGACCGGGGAGCTGTTTTTT,CASSLTPGATGELFF,TRBJ2-2,NA,TRBV7-6,NA
TGTGCCTCGGGACTAGCGGGCGGGGAGCTGTTTTTT,CASGLAGGELFF,TRBJ2-2,TRBD2,TRBV5-6,NA
TGTGCCAGCAGTGATCTCATGGGGTCCTCACCCCTCCACTTT,CASSDLMGSSPLHF,TRBJ1-6,NA,TRBV6-1,NA
TGTGCCAGCGAAAACAGCAACTATGGCTACACCTTC,CASENSNYGYTF,TRBJ1-2,NA,TRBV6-5,NA
TGTGCCAGCAGTTCATTGCAGGACGGACAGGGTTTGGATCAGCCCCAGCATTTT,CASSSLQDGQGLDQPQHF,TRBJ1-5,TRBD1,TRBV28,NA
TGTGCCAGCAAATCAAGGCTAGCCTCGGATGAGCAGTTCTTC,CASKSRLASDEQFF,TRBJ2-1,NA,TRBV6-5,once
TGTGCCAGCAGCATCTACAGGGGATCGAACACTGAAGCTTTCTTT,CASSIYRGSNTEAFF,TRBJ1-1,TRBD1,TRBV7-8,NA
TGTGCCTGGAGTGACCCTTGGGAGACCCAGTACTTC,CAWSDPWETQYF,TRBJ2-5,NA,TRBV30,NA
TGTGCCAGCAGTGGTTACTCGAGGACAGACTACGAGCAGTACTTC,CASSGYSRTDYEQYF,TRBJ2-7,NA,TRBV28,NA
TGTGCCAGCTCGTCACAGGGGGCCTTAGGTGAAAAACTGTTTTTT,CASSSQGALGEKLFF,TRBJ1-4,TRBD1,TRBV18,NA
TGTGCCAGCAGTTTAATGGGCACAGATACGCAGTATTTT,CASSLMGTDTQYF,TRBJ2-3,NA,TRBV27,NA
TGTGCCAGCAGTTCCGGATTTTCGATGCCCTACACCTTC,CASSSGFSMPYTF,TRBJ1-2,NA,TRBV28,NA
TGTGCCAGCAGCTTAGGCGCTAACACCGGGGAGCTGTTTTTT,CASSLGANTGELFF,TRBJ2-2,NA,TRBV7-9,NA
TGTGCCAGCAGTTTAATCGGCGGGGTCAATTCACCCCTCCACTTT,CASSLIGGVNSPLHF,TRBJ1-6,NA,TRBV27,NA